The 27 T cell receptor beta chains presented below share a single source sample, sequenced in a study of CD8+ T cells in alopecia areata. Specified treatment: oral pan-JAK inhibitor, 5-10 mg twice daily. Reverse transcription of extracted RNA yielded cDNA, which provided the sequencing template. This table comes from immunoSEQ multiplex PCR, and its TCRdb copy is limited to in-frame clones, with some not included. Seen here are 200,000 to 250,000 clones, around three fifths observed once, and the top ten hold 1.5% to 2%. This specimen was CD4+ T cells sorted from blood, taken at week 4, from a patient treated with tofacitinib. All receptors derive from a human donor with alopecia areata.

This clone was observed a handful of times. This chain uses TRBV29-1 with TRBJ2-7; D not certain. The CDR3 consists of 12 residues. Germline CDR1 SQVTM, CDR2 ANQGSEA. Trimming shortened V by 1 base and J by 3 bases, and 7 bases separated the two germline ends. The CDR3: CSVEGQVYEQYF. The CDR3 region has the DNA TGCAGCGTTGAAGGGCAGGTCTACGAGCAGTACTTC.

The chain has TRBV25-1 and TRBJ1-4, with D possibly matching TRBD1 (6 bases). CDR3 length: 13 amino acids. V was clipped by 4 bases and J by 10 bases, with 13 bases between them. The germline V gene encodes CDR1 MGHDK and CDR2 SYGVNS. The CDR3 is CASSVGQRGKLFF. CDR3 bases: TGTGCCAGCAGTGTTGGACAGCGGGGAAAACTGTTTTTT. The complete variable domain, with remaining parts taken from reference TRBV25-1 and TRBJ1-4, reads EADIYQTPRYLVIGTGKKITLECSQTMGHDKMYWYQQDPGMELHLIHYSYGVNSTEKGDLSSESTVSRIRTEHFPLTLESARPSHTSQYLCASSVGQRGKLFFGSGTQLSVL.

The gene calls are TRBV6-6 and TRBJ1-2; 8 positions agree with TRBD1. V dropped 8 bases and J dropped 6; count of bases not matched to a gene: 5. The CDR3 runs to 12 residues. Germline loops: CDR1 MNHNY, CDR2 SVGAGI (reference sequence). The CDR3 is CASGHRGDGYTF. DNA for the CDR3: TGTGCCAGCGGTCACAGGGGGGATGGCTACACCTTC.

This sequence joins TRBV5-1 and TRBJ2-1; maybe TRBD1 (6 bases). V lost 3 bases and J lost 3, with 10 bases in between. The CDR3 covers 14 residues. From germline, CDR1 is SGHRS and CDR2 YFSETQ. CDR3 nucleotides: TGCGCCAGCAGCTCTATGGACAGCTACAATGAGCAGTTCTTC. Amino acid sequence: CASSSMDSYNEQFF. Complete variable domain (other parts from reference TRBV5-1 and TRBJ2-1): KAGVTQTPRYLIKTRGQQVTLSCSPISGHRSVSWYQQTPGQGLQFLFEYFSETQRNKGNFPGRFSGRQFSNSRSEMNVSTLELGDSALYLCASSSMDSYNEQFFGPGTRLTVL.

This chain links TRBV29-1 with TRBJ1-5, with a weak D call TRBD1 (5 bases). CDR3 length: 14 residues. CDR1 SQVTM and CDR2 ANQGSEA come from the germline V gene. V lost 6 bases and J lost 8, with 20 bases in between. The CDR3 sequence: CSVLIAGREEPQHF. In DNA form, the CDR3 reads TGCAGCGTCCTCATCGCAGGGCGGGAGGAGCCCCAGCATTTT.

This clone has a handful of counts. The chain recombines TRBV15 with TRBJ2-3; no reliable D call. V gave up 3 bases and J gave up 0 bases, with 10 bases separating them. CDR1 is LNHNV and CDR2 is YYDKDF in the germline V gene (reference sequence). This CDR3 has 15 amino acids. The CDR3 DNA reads TGTGCCACCAGCAGGTCCAGTTCTAGCACAGATACGCAGTATTTT. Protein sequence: CATSRSSSSTDTQYF.

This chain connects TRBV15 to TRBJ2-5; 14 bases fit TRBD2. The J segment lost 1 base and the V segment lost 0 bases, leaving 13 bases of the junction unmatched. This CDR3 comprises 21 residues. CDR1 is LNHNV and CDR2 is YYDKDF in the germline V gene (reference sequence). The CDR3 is CATSRDRGLAGASGSQETQYF. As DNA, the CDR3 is TGTGCCACCAGCAGAGATCGGGGACTAGCGGGGGCGAGCGGGAGCCAAGAGACCCAGTACTTC.

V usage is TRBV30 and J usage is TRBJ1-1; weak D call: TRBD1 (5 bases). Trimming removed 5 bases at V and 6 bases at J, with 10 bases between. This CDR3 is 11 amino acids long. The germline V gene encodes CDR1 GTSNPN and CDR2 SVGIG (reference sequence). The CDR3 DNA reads TGTGCCTGGCTCAGGACACCTGAAGCTTTCTTT. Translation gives CAWLRTPEAFF.

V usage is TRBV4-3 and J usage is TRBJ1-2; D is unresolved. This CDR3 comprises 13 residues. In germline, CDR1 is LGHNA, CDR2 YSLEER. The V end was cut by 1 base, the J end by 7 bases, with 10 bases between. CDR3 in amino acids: CASSQGRESGYTF. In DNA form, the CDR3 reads TGCGCCAGCAGCCAAGGGAGGGAGAGTGGCTACACCTTC.

CDR3 loop: CASSLGDRVQYF. CDR3 bases: TGCGCCAGCAGCCTAGGCGACAGGGTGCAGTACTTC. This rearrangement joins TRBV4-3 to TRBJ2-4; 7 bases agree with TRBD1. The V segment lost 4 bases and the J segment 13 bases; nucleotides outside the gene matches: 7. The germline gives CDR1 LGHNA, CDR2 YSLEER. The CDR3 totals 12 residues.

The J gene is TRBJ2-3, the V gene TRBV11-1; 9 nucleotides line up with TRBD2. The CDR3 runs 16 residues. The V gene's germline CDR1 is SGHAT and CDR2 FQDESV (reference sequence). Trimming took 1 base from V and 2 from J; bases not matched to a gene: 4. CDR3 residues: CASSLDGGGATDTQYF. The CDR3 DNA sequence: TGTGCCAGCAGCTTAGATGGCGGGGGGGCCACAGATACGCAGTATTTT. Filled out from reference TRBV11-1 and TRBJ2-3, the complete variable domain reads EAEVAQSPRYKITEKSQAVAFWCDPISGHATLYWYRQILGQGPELLVQFQDESVVDDSQLPKDRFSAERLKGVDSTLKIQPAELGDSAMYLCASSLDGGGATDTQYFGPGTRLTVL.

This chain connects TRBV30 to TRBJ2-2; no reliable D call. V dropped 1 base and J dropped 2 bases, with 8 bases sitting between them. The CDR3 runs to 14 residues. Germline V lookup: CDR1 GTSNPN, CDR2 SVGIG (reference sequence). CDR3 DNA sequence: TGTGCCTGGAGTGCCCGATTCAACACCGGGGAGCTGTTTTTT. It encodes CAWSARFNTGELFF.

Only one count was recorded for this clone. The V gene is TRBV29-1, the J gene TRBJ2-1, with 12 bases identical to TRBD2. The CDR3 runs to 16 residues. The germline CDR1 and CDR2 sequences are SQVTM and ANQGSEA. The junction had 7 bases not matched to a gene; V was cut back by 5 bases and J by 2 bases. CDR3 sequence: CSVRPSGGGTYNEQFF. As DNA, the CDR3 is TGCAGCGTTCGGCCTAGCGGGGGGGGAACCTACAATGAGCAGTTCTTC.

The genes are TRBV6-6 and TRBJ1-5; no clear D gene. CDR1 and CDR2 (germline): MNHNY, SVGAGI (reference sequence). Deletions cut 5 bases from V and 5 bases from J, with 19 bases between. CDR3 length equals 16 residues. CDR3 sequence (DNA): TGTGCCAGCAGTACCTCCCTGGGGAGGTTCGATCAGCCCCAGCATTTT. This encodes CASSTSLGRFDQPQHF.

The CDR3 loop is CSLSTRTGTEAFF. The CDR3, as DNA: TGCAGCCTGAGTACTCGGACGGGCACTGAAGCTTTCTTT. V gene TRBV29-1 combines with J gene TRBJ1-1; no reliable D call. V lost 8 bases and J lost 4, with 17 bases in between. The CDR3 runs to 13 residues. Germline V gene sequence: CDR1 SQVTM, CDR2 ANQGSEA.

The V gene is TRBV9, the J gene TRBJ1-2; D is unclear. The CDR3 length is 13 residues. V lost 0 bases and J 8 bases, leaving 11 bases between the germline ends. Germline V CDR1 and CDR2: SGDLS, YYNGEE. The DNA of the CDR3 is TGTGCCAGCAGCGTAGAGGAGGGTTCAGGCTACACCTTC. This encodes CASSVEEGSGYTF.

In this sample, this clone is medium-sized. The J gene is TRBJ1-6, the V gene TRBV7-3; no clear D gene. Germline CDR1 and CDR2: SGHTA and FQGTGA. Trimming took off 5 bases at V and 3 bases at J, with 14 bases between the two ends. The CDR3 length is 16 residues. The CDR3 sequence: CASSQPTSRYNSPLHF. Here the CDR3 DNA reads TGTGCCAGCAGCCAACCAACCTCCCGCTATAATTCACCCCTCCACTTT.

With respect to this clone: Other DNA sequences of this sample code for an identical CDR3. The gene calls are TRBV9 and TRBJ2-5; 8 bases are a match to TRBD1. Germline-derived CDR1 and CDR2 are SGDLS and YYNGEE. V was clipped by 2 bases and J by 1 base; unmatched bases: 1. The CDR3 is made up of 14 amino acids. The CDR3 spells CASSVGTGQETQYF. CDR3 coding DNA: TGTGCCAGCAGCGTCGGGACAGGCCAAGAGACCCAGTACTTC.

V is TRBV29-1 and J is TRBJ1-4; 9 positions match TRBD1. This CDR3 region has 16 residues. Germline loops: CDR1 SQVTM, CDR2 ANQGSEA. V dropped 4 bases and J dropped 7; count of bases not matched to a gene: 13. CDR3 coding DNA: TGCAGCGTTGGGAAGGGTATGGGACAGGGTTTTGAAAAACTGTTTTTT. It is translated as CSVGKGMGQGFEKLFF.

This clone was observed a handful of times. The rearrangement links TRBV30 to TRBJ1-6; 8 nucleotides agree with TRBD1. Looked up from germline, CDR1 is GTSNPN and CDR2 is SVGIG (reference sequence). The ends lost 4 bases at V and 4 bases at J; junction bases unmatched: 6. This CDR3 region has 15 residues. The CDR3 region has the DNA TGTGCCTGGACGGACAGGGAAGTTTATAATTCACCCCTCCACTTT. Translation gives CAWTDREVYNSPLHF.

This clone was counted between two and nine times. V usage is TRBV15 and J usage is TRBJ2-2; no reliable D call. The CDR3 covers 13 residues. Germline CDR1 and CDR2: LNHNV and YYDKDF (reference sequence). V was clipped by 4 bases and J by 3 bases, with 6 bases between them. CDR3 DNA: TGTGCCACCAGCAATATTTACACCGGGGAGCTGTTTTTT. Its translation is CATSNIYTGELFF.

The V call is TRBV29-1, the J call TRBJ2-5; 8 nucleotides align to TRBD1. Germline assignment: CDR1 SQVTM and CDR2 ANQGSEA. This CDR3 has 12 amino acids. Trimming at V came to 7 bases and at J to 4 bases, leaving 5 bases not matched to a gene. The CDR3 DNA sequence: TGCAGCGCGATCACAGGGGGAGAGACCCAGTACTTC. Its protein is CSAITGGETQYF.

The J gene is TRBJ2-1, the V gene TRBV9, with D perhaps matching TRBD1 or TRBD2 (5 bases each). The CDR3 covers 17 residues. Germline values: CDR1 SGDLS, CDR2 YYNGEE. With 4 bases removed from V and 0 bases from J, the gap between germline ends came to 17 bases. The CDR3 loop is CASSPPPGPDSYNEQFF. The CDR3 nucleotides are TGTGCCAGCAGCCCGCCCCCGGGGCCCGACTCCTACAATGAGCAGTTCTTC.

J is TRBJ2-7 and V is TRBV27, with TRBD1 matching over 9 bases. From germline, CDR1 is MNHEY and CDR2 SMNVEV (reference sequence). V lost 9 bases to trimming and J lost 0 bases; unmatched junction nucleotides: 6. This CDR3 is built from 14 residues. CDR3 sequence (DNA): TGTGCCAGTCGTCCGGGACAGGGCTCCTACGAGCAGTACTTC. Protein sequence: CASRPGQGSYEQYF.

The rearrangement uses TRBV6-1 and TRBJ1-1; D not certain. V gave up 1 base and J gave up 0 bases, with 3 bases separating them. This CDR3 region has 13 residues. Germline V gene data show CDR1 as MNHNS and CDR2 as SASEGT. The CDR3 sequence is CASSEVVNTEAFF. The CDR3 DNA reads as TGTGCCAGCAGTGAAGTGGTGAACACTGAAGCTTTCTTT.

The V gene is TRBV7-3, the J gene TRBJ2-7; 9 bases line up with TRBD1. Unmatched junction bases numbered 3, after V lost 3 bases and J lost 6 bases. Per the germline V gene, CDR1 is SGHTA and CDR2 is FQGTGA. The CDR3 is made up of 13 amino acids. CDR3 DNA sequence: TGTGCCAGCAGCTTTACGACAGGGGGCGAGCAGTACTTC. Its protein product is CASSFTTGGEQYF.

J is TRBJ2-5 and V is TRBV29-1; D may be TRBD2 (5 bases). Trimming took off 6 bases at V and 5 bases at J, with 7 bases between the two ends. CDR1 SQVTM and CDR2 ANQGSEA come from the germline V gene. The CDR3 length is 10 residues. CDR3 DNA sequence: TGCAGCGTGAGAGGGGAGACCCAGTACTTC. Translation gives CSVRGETQYF. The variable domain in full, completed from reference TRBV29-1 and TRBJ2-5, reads SAVISQKPSRDICQRGTSLTIQCQVDSQVTMMFWYRQQPGQSLTLIATANQGSEATYESGFVIDKFPISRPNLTFSTLTVSNMSPEDSSIYLCSVRGETQYFGPGTRLLVL.